The rows below give T cell receptor beta chains drawn from one sample of a study of blood T cell dynamics during melanoma immunotherapy. TCRdb's copy holds only in-frame clones and misses some; the assay was immunoSEQ multiplex PCR. The sample has 16,000 or so clones, over 75% seen once. The specimen comprised blood, sampled from a patient treated with checkpoint blockade. The receptors here all came from a human donor with melanoma. The CDR3 runs from the conserved cysteine through the conserved F or W. A D gene is named only where the DNA matches it firmly.

v_call	j_call	d_call	cdr3_aa
TRBV13	TRBJ2-7	.	CASSLEGEGVYEQYF
TRBV11-1	.	.	CASSSQRSSYEQYF
TRBV5-1	TRBJ1-1	TRBD1	CASSYLQGADTEAFF
TRBV6-1	TRBJ1-1	.	CASSEKPGQRLNTEAFF
TRBV6-5	TRBJ1-5	.	CASRSSGISNQPQHF
TRBV6-1	TRBJ1-5	TRBD1	CASSDWDRDSSGGQPQHF
TRBV5-1	TRBJ2-2	.	CASSSQGPVAGELFF
TRBV7-9	TRBJ2-1	TRBD1	CASSLGSGGYNEQFF
TRBV18	TRBJ2-3	.	CASSPPRPDTQYF
TRBV6-1	TRBJ2-7	.	CASSQPGKQYF
TRBV29-1	TRBJ1-2	TRBD1	CSVVGDRGNYGYTF
TRBV6-6	TRBJ1-5	TRBD1	CASSRDSSNQPQHF
TRBV6-5	TRBJ1-1	.	CASSYSAGGMNTEAFF
TRBV7-8	TRBJ2-1	.	CASSLGHIYNEQFF
TRBV5-1	TRBJ2-3	.	CASISEGDTQYF
TRBV7-2	TRBJ2-7	TRBD1	CASSLAGGRGFLYEQYF
TRBV4-2	TRBJ1-5	.	CASSQDGSNQPQHF
TRBV5-1	TRBJ2-3	TRBD2	CASSPTTSGTDTQYF
TRBV18	TRBJ1-1	TRBD1	CASSPYGTGGGTEAFF
TRBV2	TRBJ2-5	TRBD1	CASSEGTGNQLETQYF
TRBV5-4	TRBJ1-2	.	CASSLQGTSYGYTF
TRBV7-8	TRBJ2-6	TRBD2	CASTRTSGGFGTGANVLTF
TRBV5-1	.	TRBD1	CASSSGTGAYEQYF
TRBV2	TRBJ2-3	TRBD2	CASKIAGATTDTQYF
TRBV15	TRBJ2-7	.	CATSRAANTYEQYF
TRBV5-1	TRBJ1-2	TRBD1	CASSYSGGQGYGYTF
TRBV25-1	TRBJ2-2	TRBD1	CASSRDRENTGELFF
TRBV7-9	TRBJ2-3	TRBD2	CASSWPTSGTSGNTDTQYF
TRBV6-5	TRBJ2-7	TRBD1	CASSKGQAREQYF
TRBV28	TRBJ2-3	TRBD1	CASGDRVVVGTQYF
TRBV7-9	TRBJ1-5	TRBD1	CASSLAGTGIDQPQHF
TRBV28	TRBJ1-4	.	CASSPPARGGEKLFF
TRBV5-6	TRBJ1-2	TRBD1	CASILPGQGVDGYTF
TRBV2	.	.	CASSLGDEQYF
TRBV29-1	TRBJ2-7	.	CSVEGDVGGDPYEQYF
TRBV9	TRBJ2-3	TRBD1	CASSAVLNRDSPTDTQYF
TRBV6-6	TRBJ2-5	TRBD1	CASSSGTGYIQETQYF
TRBV5-1	TRBJ1-3	TRBD1	CASSWDSGNTIYF
TRBV5-1	TRBJ2-5	.	CASIGGRDQETQYF
TRBV7-3	TRBJ1-2	.	CASSLTSGDGYTF
TRBV6-5	TRBJ2-7	.	CASSYSRAYEQYF
TRBV23-1	.	TRBD1	CASSQWVYRGQYEQYF
TRBV10-1	TRBJ2-2	.	CASSESSATTNTGELFF
TRBV23-1	TRBJ1-5	.	CASSQSHLLGAQHF
TRBV6-5	TRBJ1-5	.	CASKGGNQPQHF
TRBV2	TRBJ2-5	.	CASRRTLEGSETQYF
TRBV10-1	TRBJ1-1	.	CASSEIRGNTEAFF
TRBV29-1	TRBJ2-7	.	CSVRRAQGAYEQYF
TRBV11-1	TRBJ2-1	.	CASSLGPGGDEQFF
TRBV6-5	TRBJ1-5	.	CASTTSGAGQPQHF
TRBV5-6	TRBJ1-3	TRBD1	CASSQGATIYF
TRBV10-3	TRBJ2-7	TRBD2	CAISESAGEMAEQYF